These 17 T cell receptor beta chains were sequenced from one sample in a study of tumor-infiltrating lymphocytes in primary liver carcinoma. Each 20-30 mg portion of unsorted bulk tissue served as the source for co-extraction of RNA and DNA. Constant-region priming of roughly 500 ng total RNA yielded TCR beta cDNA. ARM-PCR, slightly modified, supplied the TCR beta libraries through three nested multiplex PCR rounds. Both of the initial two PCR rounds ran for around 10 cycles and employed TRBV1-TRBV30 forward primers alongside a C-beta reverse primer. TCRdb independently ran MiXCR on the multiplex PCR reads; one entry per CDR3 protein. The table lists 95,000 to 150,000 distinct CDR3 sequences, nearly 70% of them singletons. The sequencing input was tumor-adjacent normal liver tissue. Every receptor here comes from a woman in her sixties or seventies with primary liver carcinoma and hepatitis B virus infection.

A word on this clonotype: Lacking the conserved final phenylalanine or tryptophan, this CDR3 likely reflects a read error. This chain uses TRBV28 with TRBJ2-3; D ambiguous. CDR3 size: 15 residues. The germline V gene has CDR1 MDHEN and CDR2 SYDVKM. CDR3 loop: CASSLPFGSTDTQYL. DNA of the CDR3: TGTGCCAGCAGTTTACCCTTTGGATCCACAGATACCCAGTATTTG.

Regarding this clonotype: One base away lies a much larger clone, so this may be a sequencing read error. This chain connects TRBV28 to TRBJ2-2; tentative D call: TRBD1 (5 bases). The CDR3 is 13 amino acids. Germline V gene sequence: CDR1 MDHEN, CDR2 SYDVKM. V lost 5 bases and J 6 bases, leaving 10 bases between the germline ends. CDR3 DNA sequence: TGTGCCAGCAGTGTACAGGTTGCCGGGGAGCTGTTTTTT. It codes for CASSVQVAGELFF.

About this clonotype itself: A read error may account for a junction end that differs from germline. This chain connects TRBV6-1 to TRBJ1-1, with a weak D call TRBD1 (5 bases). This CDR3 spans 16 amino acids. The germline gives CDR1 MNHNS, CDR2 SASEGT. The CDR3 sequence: CAISEGTGDSPAEAFF. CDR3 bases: TGTGCCATCAGTGAGGGCACGGGGGATTCTCCCGCTGAAGCTTTCTTT.

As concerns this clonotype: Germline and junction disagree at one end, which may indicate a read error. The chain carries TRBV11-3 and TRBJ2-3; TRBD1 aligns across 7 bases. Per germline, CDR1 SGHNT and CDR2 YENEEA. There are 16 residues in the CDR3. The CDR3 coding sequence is TGTGCCATCAGCCCCCTACAGGGGTTAAGCACAGATACGCAGTATTTT. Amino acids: CAISPLQGLSTDTQYF.

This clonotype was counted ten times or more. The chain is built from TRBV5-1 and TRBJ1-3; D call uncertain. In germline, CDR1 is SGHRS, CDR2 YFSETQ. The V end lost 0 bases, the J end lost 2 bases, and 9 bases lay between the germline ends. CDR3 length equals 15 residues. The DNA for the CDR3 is TGCGCCAGCAGCTTGGCCGGAGGGACTGGAAACACCATATATTTT. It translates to CASSLAGGTGNTIYF.

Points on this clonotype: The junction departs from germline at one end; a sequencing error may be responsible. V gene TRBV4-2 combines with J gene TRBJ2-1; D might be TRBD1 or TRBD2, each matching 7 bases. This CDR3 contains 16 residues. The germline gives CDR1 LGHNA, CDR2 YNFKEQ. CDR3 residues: CASNQGDSGVYNKQFF. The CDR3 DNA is TGTGCCAGCAACCAAGGGGACAGCGGGGTTTACAATAAGCAGTTCTTC.

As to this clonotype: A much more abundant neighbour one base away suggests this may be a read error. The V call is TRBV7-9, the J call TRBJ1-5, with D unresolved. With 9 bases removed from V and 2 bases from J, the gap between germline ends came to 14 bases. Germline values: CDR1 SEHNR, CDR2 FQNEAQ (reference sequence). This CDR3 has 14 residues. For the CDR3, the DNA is TGTGCCAGGAGCCACGATGCCGGCAATCAGCCCCAGCATTTT. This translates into CARSHDAGNQPQHF.

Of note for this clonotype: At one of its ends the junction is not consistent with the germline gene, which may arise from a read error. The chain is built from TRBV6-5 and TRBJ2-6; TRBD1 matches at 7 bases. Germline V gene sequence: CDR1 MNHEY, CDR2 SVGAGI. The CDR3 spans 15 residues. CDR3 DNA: TGTGCCAGCAGTTCTCGGACAGGTGGGGCCAACGTCCTGTCTTTC. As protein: CASSSRTGGANVLSF.

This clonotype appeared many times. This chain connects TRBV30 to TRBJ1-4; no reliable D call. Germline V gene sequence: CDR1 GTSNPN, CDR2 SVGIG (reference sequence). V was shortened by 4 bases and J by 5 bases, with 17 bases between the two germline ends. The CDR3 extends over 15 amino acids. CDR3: CAWKVADIRNEKLFF. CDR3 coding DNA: TGTGCCTGGAAGGTCGCCGACATACGCAATGAAAAACTGTTTTTT. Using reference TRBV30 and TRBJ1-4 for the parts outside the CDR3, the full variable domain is SQTIHQWPATLVQPVGSPLSLECTVEGTSNPNLYWYRQAAGRGLQLLFYSVGIGQISSEVPQNLSASRPQDRQFILSSKKLLLSDSGFYLCAWKVADIRNEKLFFGSGTQLSVL.

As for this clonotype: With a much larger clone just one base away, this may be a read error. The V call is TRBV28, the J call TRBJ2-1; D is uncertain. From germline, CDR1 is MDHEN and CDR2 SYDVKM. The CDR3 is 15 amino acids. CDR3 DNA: TGTGCCACCAGTTCCCAGAGTTGGTCCTACAATGAGCAGTTCTTC. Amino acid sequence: CATSSQSWSYNEQFF. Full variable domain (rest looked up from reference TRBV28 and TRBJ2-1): DVKVTQSSRYLVKRTGEKVFLECVQDMDHENMFWYRQDPGLGLRLIYFSYDVKMKEKGDIPEGYSVSREKKERFSLILESASTNQTSMYLCATSSQSWSYNEQFFGPGTRLTVL.

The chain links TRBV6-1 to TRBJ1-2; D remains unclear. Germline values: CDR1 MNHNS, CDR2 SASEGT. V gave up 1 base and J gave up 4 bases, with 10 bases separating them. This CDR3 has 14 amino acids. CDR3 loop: CASSEGSECYGYTF. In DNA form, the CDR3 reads TGTGCCAGCAGTGAAGGTTCCGAGTGCTATGGCTACACCTTC.

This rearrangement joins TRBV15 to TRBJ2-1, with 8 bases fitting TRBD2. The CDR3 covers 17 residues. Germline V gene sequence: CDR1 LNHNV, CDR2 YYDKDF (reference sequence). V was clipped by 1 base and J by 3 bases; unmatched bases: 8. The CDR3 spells CATSRAWGAGVYNEQFF. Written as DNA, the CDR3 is TGTGCCACCAGCAGAGCCTGGGGAGCGGGAGTCTACAATGAGCAGTTCTTC.

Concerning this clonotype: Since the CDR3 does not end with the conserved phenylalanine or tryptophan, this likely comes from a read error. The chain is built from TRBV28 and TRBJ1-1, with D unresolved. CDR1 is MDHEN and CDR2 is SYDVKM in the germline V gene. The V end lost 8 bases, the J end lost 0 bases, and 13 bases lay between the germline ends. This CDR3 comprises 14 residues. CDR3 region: CASLSVQLNTEAFL. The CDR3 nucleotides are TGTGCCAGCCTTTCGGTACAGCTGAACACTGAAGCTTTCTTA.

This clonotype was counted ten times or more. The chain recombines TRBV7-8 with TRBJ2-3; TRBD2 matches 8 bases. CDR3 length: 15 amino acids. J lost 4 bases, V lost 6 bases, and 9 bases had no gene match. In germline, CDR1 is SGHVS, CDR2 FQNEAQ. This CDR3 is CASSDSLAGADTQYF. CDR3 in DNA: TGTGCCAGCAGTGATAGTCTAGCGGGTGCAGATACGCAGTATTTT.

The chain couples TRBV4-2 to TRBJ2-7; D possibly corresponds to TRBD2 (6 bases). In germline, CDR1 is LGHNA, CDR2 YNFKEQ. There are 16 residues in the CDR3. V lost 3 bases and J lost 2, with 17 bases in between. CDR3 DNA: TGTGCCAGCAGCCAGTCCCGGAGGGAGGTTACCTACGAGCAGTACTTC. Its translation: CASSQSRREVTYEQYF.

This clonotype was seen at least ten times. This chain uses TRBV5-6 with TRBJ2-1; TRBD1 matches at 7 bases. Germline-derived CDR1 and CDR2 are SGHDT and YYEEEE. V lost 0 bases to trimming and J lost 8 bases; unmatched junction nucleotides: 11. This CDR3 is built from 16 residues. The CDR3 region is CASSLEGQKSWDEQFF. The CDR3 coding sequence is TGTGCCAGCAGCTTGGAGGGACAGAAGTCCTGGGATGAGCAGTTCTTC.

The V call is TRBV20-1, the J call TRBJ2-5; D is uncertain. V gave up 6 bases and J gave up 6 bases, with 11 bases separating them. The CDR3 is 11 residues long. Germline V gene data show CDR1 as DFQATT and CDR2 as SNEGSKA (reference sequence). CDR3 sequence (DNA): TGCAGTGCATATCAAGGGAAGACCCAGTACTTC. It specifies CSAYQGKTQYF.